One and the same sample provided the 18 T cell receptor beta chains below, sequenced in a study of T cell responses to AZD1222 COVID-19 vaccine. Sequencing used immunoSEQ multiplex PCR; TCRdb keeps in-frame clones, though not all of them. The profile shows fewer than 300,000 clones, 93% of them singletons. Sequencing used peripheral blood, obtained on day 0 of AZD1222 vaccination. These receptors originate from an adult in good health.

The DNA of the CDR3 is TGTGCCAGCAGCCAAGGACAGGGGTTGAGCTATGGCTACACCTTC. Translation gives CASSQGQGLSYGYTF. The chain carries TRBV9 and TRBJ1-2; 9 bases map to TRBD1. With 4 bases clipped from V and 4 bases from J, the junction kept 8 bases outside the gene matches. CDR1 and CDR2 from the germline V gene are SGDLS and YYNGEE. This CDR3 is 15 amino acids long.

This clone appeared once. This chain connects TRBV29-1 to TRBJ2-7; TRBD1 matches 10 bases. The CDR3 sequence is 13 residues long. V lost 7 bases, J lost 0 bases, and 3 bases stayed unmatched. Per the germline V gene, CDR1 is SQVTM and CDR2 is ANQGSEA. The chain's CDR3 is CSARQGASYEQYF. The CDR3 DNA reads TGCAGCGCCCGACAGGGGGCCTCCTACGAGCAGTACTTC.

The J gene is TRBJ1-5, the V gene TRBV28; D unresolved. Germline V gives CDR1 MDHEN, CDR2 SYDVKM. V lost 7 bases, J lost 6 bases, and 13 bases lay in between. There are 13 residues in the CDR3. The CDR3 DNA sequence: TGTGCCAGCACCATAGTGGTTGGTCAGCCCCAGCATTTT. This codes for CASTIVVGQPQHF.

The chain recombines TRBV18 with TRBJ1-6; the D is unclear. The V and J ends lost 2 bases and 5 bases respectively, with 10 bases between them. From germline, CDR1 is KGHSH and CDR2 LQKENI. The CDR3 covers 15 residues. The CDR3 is CASSPGQIDNSPLHF. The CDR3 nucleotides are TGTGCCAGCTCACCAGGGCAAATCGATAATTCACCCCTCCACTTT. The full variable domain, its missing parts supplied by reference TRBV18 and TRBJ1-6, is NAGVMQNPRHLVRRRGQEARLRCSPMKGHSHVYWYRQLPEEGLKFMVYLQKENIIDESGMPKERFSAEFPKEGPSILRIQQVVRGDSAAYFCASSPGQIDNSPLHFGNGTRLTVT.

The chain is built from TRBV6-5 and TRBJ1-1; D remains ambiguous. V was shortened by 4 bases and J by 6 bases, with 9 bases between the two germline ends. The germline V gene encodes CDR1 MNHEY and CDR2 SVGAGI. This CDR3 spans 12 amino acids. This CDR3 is CASSSREAEAFF. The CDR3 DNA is TGTGCCAGCAGTTCCCGGGAGGCTGAAGCTTTCTTT.

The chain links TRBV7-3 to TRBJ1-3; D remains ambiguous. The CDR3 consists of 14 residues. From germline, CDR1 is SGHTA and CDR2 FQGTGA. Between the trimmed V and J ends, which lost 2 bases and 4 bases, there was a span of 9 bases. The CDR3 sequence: CASSLPTEGNTIYF. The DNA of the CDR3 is TGTGCCAGCAGCTTACCCACAGAGGGAAACACCATATATTTT.

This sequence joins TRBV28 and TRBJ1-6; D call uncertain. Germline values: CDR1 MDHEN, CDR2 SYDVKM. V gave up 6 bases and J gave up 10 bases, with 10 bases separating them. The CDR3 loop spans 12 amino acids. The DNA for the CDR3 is TGTGCCAGCAGCTCCGGCGGGTCACCCCTCCACTTT. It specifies CASSSGGSPLHF.

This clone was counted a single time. DNA of the CDR3: TGTGCCAGCAGCGTAGTCCCGAATGGTAACATTCAGTACTTC. Protein sequence: CASSVVPNGNIQYF. The chain links TRBV9 to TRBJ2-4; D uncertain. Germline V gene lookup returns CDR1 SGDLS and CDR2 YYNGEE. This CDR3 region has 14 residues. The V gene lost 0 bases and the J gene lost 7 bases, with 11 bases spanning the gap.

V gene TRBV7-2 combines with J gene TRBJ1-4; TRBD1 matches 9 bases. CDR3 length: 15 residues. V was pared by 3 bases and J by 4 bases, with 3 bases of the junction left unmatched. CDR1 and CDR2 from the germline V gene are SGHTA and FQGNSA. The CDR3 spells CASSFGTGFNEKLFF. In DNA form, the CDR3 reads TGTGCCAGCAGCTTTGGGACAGGGTTTAATGAAAAACTGTTTTTT.

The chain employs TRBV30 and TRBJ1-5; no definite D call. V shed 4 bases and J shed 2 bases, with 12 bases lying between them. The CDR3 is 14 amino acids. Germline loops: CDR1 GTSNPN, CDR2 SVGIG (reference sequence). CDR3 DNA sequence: TGTGCCTGGACCGACGGGAGAGGCAATCAGCCCCAGCATTTT. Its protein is CAWTDGRGNQPQHF.

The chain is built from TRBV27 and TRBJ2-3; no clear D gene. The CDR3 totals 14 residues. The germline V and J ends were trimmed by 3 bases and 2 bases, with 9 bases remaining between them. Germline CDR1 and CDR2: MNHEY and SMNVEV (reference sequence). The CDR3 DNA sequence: TGTGCCAGCAGTTTGCGGTTGATCACAGATACGCAGTATTTT. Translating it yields CASSLRLITDTQYF.

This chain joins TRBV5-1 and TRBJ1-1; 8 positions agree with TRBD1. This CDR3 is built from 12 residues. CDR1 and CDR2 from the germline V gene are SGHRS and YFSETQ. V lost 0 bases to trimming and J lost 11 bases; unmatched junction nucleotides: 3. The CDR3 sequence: CASSLGTGNAFF. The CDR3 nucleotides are TGCGCCAGCAGCTTGGGGACAGGGAACGCTTTCTTT.

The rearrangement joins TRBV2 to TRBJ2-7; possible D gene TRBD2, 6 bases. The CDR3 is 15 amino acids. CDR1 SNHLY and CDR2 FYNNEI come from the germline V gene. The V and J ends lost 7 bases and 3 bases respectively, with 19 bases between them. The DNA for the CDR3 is TGTGCCAGCACCGGGAGCCGGGGGTCCCTCTACGAGCAGTACTTC. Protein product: CASTGSRGSLYEQYF.

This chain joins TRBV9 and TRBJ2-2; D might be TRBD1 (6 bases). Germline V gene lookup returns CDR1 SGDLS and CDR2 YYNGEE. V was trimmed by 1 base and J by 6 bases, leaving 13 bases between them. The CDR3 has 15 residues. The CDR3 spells CASSVSGRGPGELFF. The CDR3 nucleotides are TGTGCCAGCAGCGTATCTGGCAGGGGTCCCGGGGAGCTGTTTTTT.

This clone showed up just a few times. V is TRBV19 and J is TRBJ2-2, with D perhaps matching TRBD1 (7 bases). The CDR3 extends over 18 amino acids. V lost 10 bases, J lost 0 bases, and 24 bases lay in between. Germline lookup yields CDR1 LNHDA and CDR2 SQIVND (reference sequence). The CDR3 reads CAIGGNFGTAANTGELFF. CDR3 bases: TGTGCCATCGGGGGCAATTTCGGGACAGCGGCGAACACCGGGGAGCTGTTTTTT.

The CDR3 coding sequence is TGTGCCAGCAGTTTAGGGGGGGCAGGGGAGCAGTACTTC. Translation: CASSLGGAGEQYF. V gene TRBV12-3 or TRBV12-4 combines with J gene TRBJ2-7; D possibly uses TRBD1 or TRBD2 (6 bases each). The V end lost 1 base, the J end lost 7 bases, and 11 bases lay between the germline ends. This CDR3 has 13 amino acids.

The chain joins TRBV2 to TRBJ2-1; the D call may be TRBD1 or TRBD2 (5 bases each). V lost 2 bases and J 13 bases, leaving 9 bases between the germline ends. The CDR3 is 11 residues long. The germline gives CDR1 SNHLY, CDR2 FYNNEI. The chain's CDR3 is CASSERDQQFF. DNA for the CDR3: TGTGCCAGCAGTGAAAGGGACCAACAGTTCTTC.

CDR3 sequence: CASSLYGRARGELFF. The DNA for the CDR3 is TGTGCCAGCAGCTTATACGGGAGGGCCCGAGGGGAGCTGTTTTTT. This chain links TRBV7-9 with TRBJ2-2, with 8 positions matching TRBD2. The CDR3 totals 15 residues. Germline trimming cut 2 bases from V and 8 bases from J; bases unmatched to any gene: 7. Germline loops: CDR1 SEHNR, CDR2 FQNEAQ (reference sequence).